These 30 T cell receptor beta chains share one sample of origin, sequenced in a study of blood T cell repertoires in COVID-19 (dated by TCRdb to about 2020). The library relied on the immunoSEQ multiplex PCR assay. TCRdb limited this immuneACCESS table to in-frame rearrangements with V and J called. A share of clones is missing; checked studies link under half to unresolved V genes, and the rest is unexplained. For this sample there are about 260,000 clones; 70% to 85% appear just once. About 2% of the sample rests with the top ten. Material for sequencing was peripheral blood. These receptors were taken from a woman older than 75 with acute or convalescent COVID-19.

This chain links TRBV5-4 with TRBJ1-1; 10 nucleotides line up with TRBD1. Germline CDR1 reads SGHNT; CDR2 reads YYREEE (reference sequence). The CDR3 runs to 17 residues. J lost 4 bases, V lost 3 bases, and 12 bases had no gene match. CDR3 in amino acids: CASSSTGGLMRGTEAFF. Written as DNA, the CDR3 is TGTGCCAGCAGCTCGACAGGGGGCTTGATGAGAGGCACTGAAGCTTTCTTT.

In its sample, this clone was seen once. This chain connects TRBV7-9 to TRBJ2-2, with TRBD1 as a possible D gene (6 bases). CDR3 length: 13 residues. V was shortened by 4 bases and J by 5 bases, with 8 bases between the two germline ends. Germline-derived CDR1 and CDR2 are SEHNR and FQNEAQ (reference sequence). CDR3 sequence (DNA): TGTGCCAGCAGCTCAACAGGGACCGGGGAGCTGTTTTTT. Its translation: CASSSTGTGELFF.

The gene calls are TRBV7-9 and TRBJ2-3; possible D gene TRBD1, 6 bases. The CDR3 extends over 15 amino acids. V dropped 4 bases and J dropped 2 bases, with 13 bases sitting between them. In germline, CDR1 is SEHNR, CDR2 FQNEAQ (reference sequence). The CDR3 spells CASSSAYRATDTQYF. The CDR3 DNA sequence: TGTGCCAGCAGCTCCGCGTACAGGGCCACAGATACGCAGTATTTT.

This clone was observed a handful of times. V gene TRBV5-1 combines with J gene TRBJ2-1; TRBD1 agrees at 11 bases. V was clipped by 4 bases and J by 6 bases; unmatched bases: 6. CDR3 size: 15 residues. Germline V gene data show CDR1 as SGHRS and CDR2 as YFSETQ. CDR3 DNA: TGCGCCAGCAGCCCGGGACAGGGGGACCTCAATGAGCAGTTCTTC. This codes for CASSPGQGDLNEQFF.

This clone was picked up many times. The chain employs TRBV27 and TRBJ2-7, with D uncertain. V dropped 5 bases and J dropped 6 bases, with 14 bases sitting between them. The CDR3 totals 13 residues. CDR1 MNHEY and CDR2 SMNVEV come from the germline V gene (reference sequence). CDR3 loop: CASSDTSAGEQYF. CDR3 coding DNA: TGTGCCAGCAGTGATACGTCGGCAGGCGAGCAGTACTTC.

This clone has only one observation. V is TRBV24-1 and J is TRBJ2-5; D is perhaps TRBD1 (6 bases). This CDR3 is built from 17 residues. The V end lost 0 bases, the J end lost 0 bases, and 13 bases lay between the germline ends. CDR1 KGHDR and CDR2 SFDVKD come from the germline V gene. CDR3 in DNA: TGTGCCACCAGTGATTTGCCGACAGGAAAATACCAAGAGACCCAGTACTTC. This codes for CATSDLPTGKYQETQYF.

The rearrangement links TRBV7-8 to TRBJ1-5; D uncertain. This CDR3 spans 13 amino acids. The V and J ends lost 5 bases and 3 bases respectively, with 8 bases between them. Germline values: CDR1 SGHVS, CDR2 FQNEAQ. CDR3 protein: CASSRADNQPQHF. The CDR3 DNA sequence: TGTGCCAGCAGCCGGGCGGACAATCAGCCCCAGCATTTT.

This rearrangement joins TRBV12-3 or TRBV12-4 to TRBJ1-1; D is uncertain. With 4 bases removed from V and 4 bases from J, the gap between germline ends came to 7 bases. This CDR3 is 12 amino acids long. The CDR3 loop is CASSYGPTEAFF. The CDR3 bases are TGTGCCAGCAGTTACGGTCCCACTGAAGCTTTCTTT.

This rearrangement joins TRBV19 to TRBJ1-5; 7 bases map to TRBD1. Trimming at V came to 3 bases and at J to 2 bases, leaving 1 base not matched to a gene. The CDR3 extends over 14 amino acids. Looked up from germline, CDR1 is LNHDA and CDR2 is SQIVND (reference sequence). DNA for the CDR3: TGTGCCAGTAGTATGCAGGGGGGCAATCAGCCCCAGCATTTT. Protein: CASSMQGGNQPQHF.

V usage is TRBV12-3 or TRBV12-4 and J usage is TRBJ2-7; perhaps TRBD1 as D (8 bases). This CDR3 comprises 13 residues. V was clipped by 6 bases and J by 6 bases, with 15 bases between them. The CDR3: CASRRQGRVEQYF. The CDR3 nucleotides read TGTGCCAGCAGGAGACAGGGGAGGGTCGAGCAGTACTTC.

The rearrangement joins TRBV9 to TRBJ2-5; tentatively, D is TRBD1 (5 bases). CDR3 length equals 15 residues. V lost 1 base to trimming and J lost 5 bases, with 15 bases between them. The germline V gene has CDR1 SGDLS and CDR2 YYNGEE. CDR3: CASSVSSGYVETQYF. CDR3 nucleotides: TGTGCCAGCAGCGTATCGTCAGGGTATGTTGAGACCCAGTACTTC.

The rearrangement joins TRBV6-1 to TRBJ1-3; no firm D call. V lost 5 bases, J lost 3 bases, and 14 bases lay in between. The CDR3 sequence is 15 residues long. The germline V gene has CDR1 MNHNS and CDR2 SASEGT. In DNA, the CDR3 is TGTGCCAGCAGTTTAAGGGAGGAGGGTGGAAACACCATATATTTT. Translated, it gives CASSLREEGGNTIYF.

V usage is TRBV2 and J usage is TRBJ1-2; D remains ambiguous. Per the germline V gene, CDR1 is SNHLY and CDR2 is FYNNEI. V lost 7 bases and J lost 7, with 10 bases in between. The CDR3 extends over 11 amino acids. The CDR3 coding sequence is TGTGCCAGCACTCCCCAGGCTGGCTACACCTTC. Residues: CASTPQAGYTF.

This clone was seen a single time. The rearrangement links TRBV5-6 to TRBJ2-6; 9 bases map to TRBD1. CDR1 is SGHDT, CDR2 YYEEEE, per germline. With 6 bases clipped from V and 1 base from J, the junction kept 5 bases outside the gene matches. The CDR3 contains 16 residues. The CDR3 region has the DNA TGTGCCAGCAACCGGGACAGGGTGTCTGGGGCCAACGTCCTGACTTTC. Amino acid sequence: CASNRDRVSGANVLTF.

CDR3 residues: CASSSTGMNTEAFF. DNA of the CDR3: TGTGCCAGCAGCTCGACAGGGATGAACACTGAAGCTTTCTTT. The J gene is TRBJ1-1, the V gene TRBV7-2; 7 bases align to TRBD1. The CDR3 consists of 14 residues. V was pared by 4 bases and J by 0 bases, with 2 bases of the junction left unmatched. Germline V gene lookup returns CDR1 SGHTA and CDR2 FQGNSA.

This clone was seen more than once but under ten times. The chain carries TRBV6-5 and TRBJ1-1; 8 positions agree with TRBD1. Unmatched junction bases numbered 6, after V lost 6 bases and J lost 0 bases. The CDR3 is made up of 15 amino acids. Germline V gene lookup returns CDR1 MNHEY and CDR2 SVGAGI. CDR3 protein: CASRGDRGMNTEAFF. DNA for the CDR3: TGTGCCAGCAGGGGAGACAGGGGCATGAACACTGAAGCTTTCTTT.

As for this clone: One junction end does not reproduce the germline sequence, and a read error may be involved. The V gene is TRBV4-3, the J gene TRBJ2-1; D not certain. Germline values: CDR1 LGHNA, CDR2 YSLEER. The CDR3 consists of 13 residues. CDR3 nucleotide sequence: TGCGCCAGCAGCCAAGGTCCCAACGCACGCGAGGTCTTC. Translating gives CASSQGPNAREVF.

The J gene is TRBJ1-1, the V gene TRBV19, with 8 bases aligning to TRBD1. Germline assignment: CDR1 LNHDA and CDR2 SQIVND (reference sequence). The CDR3 is 14 residues long. V lost 6 bases, J lost 5 bases, and 8 bases stayed unmatched. The chain's CDR3 is CASRPDRGRTEAFF. CDR3 in DNA: TGTGCCAGTAGACCCGACAGGGGAAGAACTGAAGCTTTCTTT. The full variable domain, in which reference TRBV19 and TRBJ1-1 provide the parts outside the CDR3, is DGGITQSPKYLFRKEGQNVTLSCEQNLNHDAMYWYRQDPGQGLRLIYYSQIVNDFQKGDIAEGYSVSREKKESFPLTVTSAQKNPTAFYLCASRPDRGRTEAFFGQGTRLTVV.

V gene TRBV4-3 combines with J gene TRBJ2-1; 13 bases are a match to TRBD2. The CDR3 contains 17 residues. In germline, CDR1 is LGHNA, CDR2 YSLEER. The V gene end was trimmed by 0 bases and the J gene end by 9 bases; junction bases not matched to a gene: 8. The CDR3, as DNA: TGCGCCAGCAGCCAAGACTTCGGGACTAGCGGGAAGGGTGAGCAGTTCTTC. This gives the protein CASSQDFGTSGKGEQFF.

This clone was found once. This rearrangement joins TRBV5-8 to TRBJ1-4; the match to TRBD1 covers 9 bases. The CDR3 consists of 17 residues. Germline V gene lookup returns CDR1 SGHTS and CDR2 YDEGEE. Trimming cost V 0 bases and J 5 bases; bases outside gene matches: 8. The CDR3 coding sequence is TGTGCCAGCAGCTTGGGACCGGGGGACAGGGAAAATGAAAAACTGTTTTTT. It specifies CASSLGPGDRENEKLFF. Full variable domain (outside the CDR3, taken from reference TRBV5-8 and TRBJ1-4): EAGVTQSPTHLIKTRGQQATLRCSPISGHTSVYWYQQALGLGLQFLLWYDEGEERNRGNFPPRFSGRQFPNYSSELNVNALELEDSALYLCASSLGPGDRENEKLFFGSGTQLSVL.

The genes are TRBV10-3 and TRBJ1-3; the match to TRBD1 covers 7 bases. The germline CDR1 and CDR2 sequences are ENHRY and SYGVKD. This CDR3 has 16 residues. V lost 1 base and J lost 5; bases outside the gene matches: 8. CDR3 nucleotides: TGTGCCATCAGTGAGTTCTTACCGGGACAGCGAAACACCATATATTTT. Its protein is CAISEFLPGQRNTIYF.

The gene calls are TRBV19 and TRBJ2-5; D perhaps matches TRBD2 (6 bases). Deletions cut 7 bases from V and 5 bases from J, with 29 bases between. The CDR3 runs 18 residues. Germline V gene data show CDR1 as LNHDA and CDR2 as SQIVND (reference sequence). The CDR3: CASTPQAGGLTLGETQYF. DNA for the CDR3: TGTGCCAGTACCCCACAAGCTGGGGGACTTACTCTTGGGGAGACCCAGTACTTC.

The chain recombines TRBV7-8 with TRBJ2-7, with D tentatively TRBD1 (6 bases). V was shortened by 4 bases and J by 1 base, with 17 bases between the two germline ends. The germline V gene encodes CDR1 SGHVS and CDR2 FQNEAQ. The CDR3 is 16 residues long. The CDR3 reads CASSYSRDKSSYEQYF. CDR3 nucleotide sequence: TGTGCCAGCAGCTACAGTCGGGACAAGTCGTCCTACGAGCAGTACTTC.

The chain combines TRBV7-2 with TRBJ2-3, with TRBD2 matching over 8 bases. V was pared by 1 base and J by 2 bases, with 11 bases of the junction left unmatched. Germline values: CDR1 SGHTA, CDR2 FQGNSA. The CDR3 contains 18 residues. CDR3 nucleotides: TGTGCCAGCAGCTTAGGGGGCGGGAGGCCACGAAACACAGATACGCAGTATTTT. Protein sequence: CASSLGGGRPRNTDTQYF.

A note on this clone: This specimen includes other DNA sequences encoding the same CDR3. The genes are TRBV3-1 (or the pseudogene TRBV3-2) and TRBJ1-1, with D unclear. The germline gives CDR1 LGHDT, CDR2 YNNKEL (reference sequence). V dropped 1 base and J dropped 5 bases, with 5 bases sitting between them. This CDR3 has 12 amino acids. The CDR3 loop reads CASSQGRTEAFF. The CDR3 nucleotides are TGTGCCAGCAGCCAAGGGAGGACTGAAGCTTTCTTT.

The gene calls are TRBV7-2 and TRBJ2-3; D unresolved. CDR3 length equals 14 residues. V was clipped by 1 base and J by 5 bases, with 10 bases between them. CDR1 is SGHTA and CDR2 is FQGNSA in the germline V gene. CDR3 sequence: CASSLDLVLDTQYF. In DNA, the CDR3 is TGTGCCAGCAGCTTAGATCTAGTTTTAGATACGCAGTATTTT.

The genes are TRBV14 and TRBJ2-7; 12 bases line up with TRBD2. The CDR3 has 16 residues. Losses at the gene ends were 0 bases for V and 4 bases for J; bases not matched to a gene: 4. CDR1 is SGHDN and CDR2 is FVKESK in the germline V gene. The CDR3 DNA reads TGTGCCAGCAGCCAAGAAAGACTAGCGGGAGTATACGAGCAGTACTTC. Translated: CASSQERLAGVYEQYF.

This clone was counted a few times. The V and J genes are TRBV2 and TRBJ1-2; maybe TRBD1 (6 bases). The CDR3 is made up of 13 amino acids. Trimming pared 5 bases from V and 1 base from J, leaving 8 bases between. Germline V gives CDR1 SNHLY, CDR2 FYNNEI. The CDR3 region has the DNA TGTGCCAGCAGTTCGGACAGTAACTATGGCTACACCTTC. As protein: CASSSDSNYGYTF.

CDR3 nucleotides: TGTGCCAGCAGCTTACTAGCGGGCAGCTATTCCGAGCAGTACTTC. Its translation is CASSLLAGSYSEQYF. The J gene is TRBJ2-7, the V gene TRBV7-6; 8 bases match TRBD2. Trimming removed 2 bases from V and 6 bases from J; junction bases left unmatched: 9. In germline, CDR1 is SGHVS, CDR2 FNYEAQ. The CDR3 length is 15 residues.

V and J are TRBV4-3 and TRBJ2-1, with D uncertain. Germline CDR1 LGHNA, CDR2 YSLEER. V lost 0 bases and J 2 bases, leaving 11 bases between the germline ends. The CDR3 contains 16 residues. CDR3 loop: CASSQDLLIAYNEQFF. DNA of the CDR3: TGCGCCAGCAGCCAAGATTTACTTATCGCCTACAATGAGCAGTTCTTC.